This T cell receptor (beta chain) was captured by sequencing in a study of CDR3 diversity in severe acne. Each CDR3 protein gets one entry after TCRdb re-called the PCR reads with MiXCR. This repertoire shows some 90,000 distinct CDR3 sequences, less than 65% found once; its top ten account for roughly 11%. What was sequenced was blood. The source of this sequence is a male donor with severe acne vulgaris.

This CDR3 is CAWSASVFYEQYF. DNA of the CDR3: TGTGCCTGGAGCGCCAGCGTCTTCTACGAGCAGTACTTC. The chain carries TRBV30 and TRBJ2-7, with D unresolved. This CDR3 has 13 residues. In germline, CDR1 is GTSNPN, CDR2 SVGIG (reference sequence). Between the trimmed V and J ends, which lost 3 bases and 3 bases, there was a span of 12 bases.